This T cell receptor beta chain is from a study of regulatory T cells in long-lasting Graves disease. Stated time point: newly diagnosed GD, antithyroid drugs for less than 3 months. From RNA extracted from PBMCs, the TCR library was made. Arm-PCR of CDR3 regions with iRepertoire HTBI primers generated TCR beta libraries. MiXCR was run by TCRdb on the multiplex PCR reads, yielding one entry per CDR3 protein. The repertoire consists of 350,000 to 550,000 distinct CDR3 sequences, with less than 20% occurring once and the leading ten covering 20% to 25%. This CDR3 is built from 15 residues. V was shortened by 0 bases and J by 4 bases, with 15 bases between the two germline ends. Germline assignment: CDR1 DFQATT and CDR2 SNEGSKA (reference sequence). These data also formed part of another study, on T cells in Graves' hyperthyroidism and ophthalmopathy.

This rearrangement joins TRBV20-1 to TRBJ1-1; no firm D call. This receptor was identified in a woman in her late teens or twenties with Graves disease. Specimen: peripheral blood mononuclear cells (PBMCs), collected at new diagnosis, from a patient treated with antithyroid drugs. The CDR3 sequence is CSARDRVLIPTEAFF. CDR3 nucleotide sequence: TGCAGTGCTAGAGATCGGGTACTCATACCCACTGAAGCTTTCTTT.